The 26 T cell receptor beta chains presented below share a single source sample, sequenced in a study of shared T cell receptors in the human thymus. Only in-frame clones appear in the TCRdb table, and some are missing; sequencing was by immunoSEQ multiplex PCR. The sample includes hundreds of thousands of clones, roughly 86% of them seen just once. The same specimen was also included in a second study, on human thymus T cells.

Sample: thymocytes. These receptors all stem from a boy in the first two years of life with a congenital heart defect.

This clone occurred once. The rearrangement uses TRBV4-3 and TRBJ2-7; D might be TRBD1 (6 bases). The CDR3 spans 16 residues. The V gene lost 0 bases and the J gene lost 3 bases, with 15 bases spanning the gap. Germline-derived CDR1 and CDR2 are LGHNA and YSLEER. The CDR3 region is CASSQERLGQIYEQYF. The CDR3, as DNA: TGCGCCAGCAGCCAAGAAAGATTAGGACAGATCTACGAGCAGTACTTC.

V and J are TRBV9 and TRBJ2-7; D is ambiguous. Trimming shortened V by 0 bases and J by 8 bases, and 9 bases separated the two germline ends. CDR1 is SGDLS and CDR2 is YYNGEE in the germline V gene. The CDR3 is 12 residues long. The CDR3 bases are TGTGCCAGCAGCGTAGGAGAAAATAAGCAGTACTTC. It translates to CASSVGENKQYF.

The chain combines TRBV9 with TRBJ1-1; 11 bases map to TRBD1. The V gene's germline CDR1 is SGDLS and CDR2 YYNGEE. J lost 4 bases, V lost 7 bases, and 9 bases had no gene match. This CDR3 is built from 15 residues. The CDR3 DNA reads TGTGCCAGCGCCGGACAGGGGGCGCGGGGCACTGAAGCTTTCTTT. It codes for CASAGQGARGTEAFF. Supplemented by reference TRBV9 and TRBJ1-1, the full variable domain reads DSGVTQTPKHLITATGQRVTLRCSPRSGDLSVYWYQQSLDQGLQFLIQYYNGEERAKGNILERFSAQQFPDLHSELNLSSLELGDSALYFCASAGQGARGTEAFFGQGTRLTVV.

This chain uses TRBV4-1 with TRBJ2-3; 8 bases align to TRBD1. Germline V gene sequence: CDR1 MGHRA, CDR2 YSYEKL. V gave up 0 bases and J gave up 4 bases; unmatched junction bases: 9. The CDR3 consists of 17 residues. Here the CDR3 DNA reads TGCGCCAGCAGCCAAGATTGGTCAGGGGGCATGGCAGATACGCAGTATTTT. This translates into CASSQDWSGGMADTQYF.

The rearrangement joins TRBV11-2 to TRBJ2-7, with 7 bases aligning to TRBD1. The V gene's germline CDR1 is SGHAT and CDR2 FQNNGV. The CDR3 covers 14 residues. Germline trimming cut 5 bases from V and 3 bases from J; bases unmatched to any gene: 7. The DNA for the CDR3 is TGTGCCAGCAGCCCAACAGGGGTCCACTACGAGCAGTACTTC. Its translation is CASSPTGVHYEQYF.

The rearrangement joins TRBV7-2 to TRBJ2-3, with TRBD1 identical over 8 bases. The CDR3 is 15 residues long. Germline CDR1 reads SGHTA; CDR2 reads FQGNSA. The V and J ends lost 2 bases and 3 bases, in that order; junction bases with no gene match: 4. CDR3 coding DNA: TGTGCCAGCAGCTTAAGCCAGGGGGCTACAGATACGCAGTATTTT. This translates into CASSLSQGATDTQYF.

The CDR3 DNA is TGTGCTAGTGCCCTACCCGGCCAGGGGGCGATATACGCCAAAAACATTCAGTACTTC. Translated: CASALPGQGAIYAKNIQYF. This rearrangement joins TRBV12-5 to TRBJ2-4, with TRBD1 matching over 8 bases. CDR1 is LGHNT and CDR2 is FRNRAP in the germline V gene. After removal of 7 bases from V and 1 base from J, the junction contained 18 bases not matched to a gene. This CDR3 has 19 residues.

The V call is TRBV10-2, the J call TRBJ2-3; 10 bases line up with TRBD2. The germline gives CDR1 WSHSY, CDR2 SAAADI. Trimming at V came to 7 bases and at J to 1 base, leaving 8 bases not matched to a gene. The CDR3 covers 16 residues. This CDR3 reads CASTSLAGPRTDTQYF. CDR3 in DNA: TGCGCCAGCACCTCACTAGCGGGGCCTCGCACAGATACGCAGTATTTT.

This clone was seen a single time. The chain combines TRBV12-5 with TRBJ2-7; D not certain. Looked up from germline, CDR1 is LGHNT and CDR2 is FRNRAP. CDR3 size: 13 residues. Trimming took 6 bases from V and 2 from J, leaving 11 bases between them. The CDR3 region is CASGPTTTYEQYF. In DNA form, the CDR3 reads TGTGCTAGTGGCCCCACTACTACCTACGAGCAGTACTTC.

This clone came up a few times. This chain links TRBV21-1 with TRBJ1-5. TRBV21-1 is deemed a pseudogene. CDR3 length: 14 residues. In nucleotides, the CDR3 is TGTGCCAGCAGCTGGAGGAGAAGTAATCAGCCCCAGCATTTT. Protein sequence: CASSWRRSNQPQHF.

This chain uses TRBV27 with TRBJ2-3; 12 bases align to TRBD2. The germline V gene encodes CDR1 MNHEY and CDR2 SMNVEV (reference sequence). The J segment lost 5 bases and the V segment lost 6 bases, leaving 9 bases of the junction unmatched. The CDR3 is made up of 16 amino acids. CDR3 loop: CASRSKLAGGRDTQYF. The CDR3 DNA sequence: TGTGCCAGCAGATCCAAACTAGCGGGAGGACGAGATACGCAGTATTTT.

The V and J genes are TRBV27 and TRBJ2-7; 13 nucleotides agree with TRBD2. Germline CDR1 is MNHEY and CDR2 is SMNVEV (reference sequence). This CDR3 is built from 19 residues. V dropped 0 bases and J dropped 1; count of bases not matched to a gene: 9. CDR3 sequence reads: CASSLSSTQTSGRSYEQYF. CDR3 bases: TGTGCCAGCAGTTTATCGAGCACCCAGACTAGCGGGAGGTCCTACGAGCAGTACTTC.

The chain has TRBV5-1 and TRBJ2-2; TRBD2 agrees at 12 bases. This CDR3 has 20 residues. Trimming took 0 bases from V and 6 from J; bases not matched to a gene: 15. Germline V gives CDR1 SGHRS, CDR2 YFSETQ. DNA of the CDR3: TGCGCCAGCAGCTTGGTGCTAGCGGGAGGGCCGGTTGTATCGTCCGGGGAGCTGTTTTTT. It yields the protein CASSLVLAGGPVVSSGELFF. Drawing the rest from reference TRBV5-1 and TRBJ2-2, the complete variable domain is KAGVTQTPRYLIKTRGQQVTLSCSPISGHRSVSWYQQTPGQGLQFLFEYFSETQRNKGNFPGRFSGRQFSNSRSEMNVSTLELGDSALYLCASSLVLAGGPVVSSGELFFGEGSRLTVL.

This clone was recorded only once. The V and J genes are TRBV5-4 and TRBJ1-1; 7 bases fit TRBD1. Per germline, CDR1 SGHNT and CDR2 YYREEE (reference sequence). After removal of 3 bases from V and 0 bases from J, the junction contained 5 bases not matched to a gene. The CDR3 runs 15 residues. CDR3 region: CASSSDREMNTEAFF. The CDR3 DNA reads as TGTGCCAGCAGCTCCGACAGGGAAATGAACACTGAAGCTTTCTTT.

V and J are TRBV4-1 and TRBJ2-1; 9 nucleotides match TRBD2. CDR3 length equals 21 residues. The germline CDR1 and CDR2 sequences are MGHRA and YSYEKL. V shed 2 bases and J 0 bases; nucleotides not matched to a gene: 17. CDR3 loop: CASSQPASGVRAMSSYNEQFF. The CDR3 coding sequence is TGCGCCAGCAGCCAACCTGCTAGCGGGGTTAGGGCCATGAGCTCCTACAATGAGCAGTTCTTC.

For the CDR3, the DNA is TGTGCCAGTAGTCATGGCACGGACAGGGAAGAACATGGCTACACCTTC. It translates to CASSHGTDREEHGYTF. The J gene is TRBJ1-2, the V gene TRBV19; 8 bases agree with TRBD1. This CDR3 contains 16 residues. J lost 6 bases, V lost 5 bases, and 14 bases had no gene match. The germline gives CDR1 LNHDA, CDR2 SQIVND (reference sequence).

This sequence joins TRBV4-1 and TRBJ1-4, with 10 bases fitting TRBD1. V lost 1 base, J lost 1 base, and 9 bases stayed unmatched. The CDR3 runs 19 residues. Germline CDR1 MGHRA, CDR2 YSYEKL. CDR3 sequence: CASSQVAGQGKGTNEKLFF. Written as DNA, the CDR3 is TGCGCCAGCAGCCAAGTGGCGGGACAGGGGAAAGGAACTAATGAAAAACTGTTTTTT.

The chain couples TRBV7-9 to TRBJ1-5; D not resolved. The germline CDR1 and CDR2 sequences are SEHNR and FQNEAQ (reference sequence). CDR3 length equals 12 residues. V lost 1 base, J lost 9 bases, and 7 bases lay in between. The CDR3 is CASSLDWRPQHF. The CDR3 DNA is TGTGCCAGCAGCTTAGATTGGAGGCCCCAGCATTTT.

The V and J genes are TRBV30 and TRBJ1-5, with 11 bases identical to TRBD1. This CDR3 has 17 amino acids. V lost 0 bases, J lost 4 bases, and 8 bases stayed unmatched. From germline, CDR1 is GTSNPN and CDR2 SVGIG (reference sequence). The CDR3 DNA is TGTGCCTGGAGTGTACAGGACAGGGGGCCACCTAATCAGCCCCAGCATTTT. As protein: CAWSVQDRGPPNQPQHF.

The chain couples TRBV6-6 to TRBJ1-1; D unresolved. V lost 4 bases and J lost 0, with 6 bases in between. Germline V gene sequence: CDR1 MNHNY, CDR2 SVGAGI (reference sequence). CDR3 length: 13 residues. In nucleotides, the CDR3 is TGTGCCAGCAGTTCCACAGTGAACACTGAAGCTTTCTTT. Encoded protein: CASSSTVNTEAFF.

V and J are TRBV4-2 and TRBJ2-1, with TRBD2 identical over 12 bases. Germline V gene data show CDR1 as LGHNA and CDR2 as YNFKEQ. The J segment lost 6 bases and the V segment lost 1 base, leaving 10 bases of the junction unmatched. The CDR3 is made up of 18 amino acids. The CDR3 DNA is TGTGCCAGCAGCCAAGTCACCCAATCTAGCGGGGGGGCCAATGAGCAGTTCTTC. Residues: CASSQVTQSSGGANEQFF.

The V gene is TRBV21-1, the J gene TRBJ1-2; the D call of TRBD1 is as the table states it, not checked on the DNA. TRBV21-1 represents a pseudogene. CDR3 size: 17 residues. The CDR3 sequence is CASSKGVGQDTVYGYTF. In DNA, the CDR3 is TGTGCCAGCAGCAAAGGGGTCGGACAGGATACTGTCTATGGCTACACCTTC.

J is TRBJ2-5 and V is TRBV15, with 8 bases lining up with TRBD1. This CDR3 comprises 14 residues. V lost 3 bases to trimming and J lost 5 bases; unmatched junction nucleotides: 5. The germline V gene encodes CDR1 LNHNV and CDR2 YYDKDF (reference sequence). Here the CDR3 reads CATSRLRGQETQYF. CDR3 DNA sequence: TGTGCCACCAGCAGGCTCAGGGGGCAGGAGACCCAGTACTTC.

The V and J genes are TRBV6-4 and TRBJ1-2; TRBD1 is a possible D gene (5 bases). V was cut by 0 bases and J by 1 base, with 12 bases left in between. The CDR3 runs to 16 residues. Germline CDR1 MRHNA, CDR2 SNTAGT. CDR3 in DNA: TGTGCCAGCAGTGACTCGGGGACTGACAGTAACTATGGCTACACCTTC. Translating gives CASSDSGTDSNYGYTF.

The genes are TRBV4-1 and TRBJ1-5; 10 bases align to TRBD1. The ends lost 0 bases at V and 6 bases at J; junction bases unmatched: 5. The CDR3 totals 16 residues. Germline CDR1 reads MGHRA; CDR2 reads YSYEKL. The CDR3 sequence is CASSQDRDRGPQPQHF. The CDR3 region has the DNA TGCGCCAGCAGCCAAGATCGGGACAGGGGCCCTCAGCCCCAGCATTTT.

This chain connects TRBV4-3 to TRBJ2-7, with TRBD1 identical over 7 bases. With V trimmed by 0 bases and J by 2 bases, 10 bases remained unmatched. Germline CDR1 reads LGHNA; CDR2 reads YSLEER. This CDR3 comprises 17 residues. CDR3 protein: CASSQDRRTGRTYEQYF. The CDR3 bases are TGCGCCAGCAGCCAAGATAGGAGGACAGGCCGTACCTACGAGCAGTACTTC.